These 23 T cell receptor beta chains were all obtained from the same sample, sequenced in a study of cytomegalovirus exposure and HLA in healthy donors. PCR involved 60 Vbeta and 13 Jbeta primers. The data were produced by immunoSEQ multiplex PCR, yet TCRdb's version contains in-frame clones alone and is incomplete. This table holds around 130,000 clones, approximately 85% found once. Sequencing was done on a sample of PBMCs. Every receptor here comes from a woman younger than 45 in good health and CMV-seropositive.

The CDR3 DNA is TGTGCCAGCGGACTGAGCTCTGGAAACACCATATATTTT. It specifies CASGLSSGNTIYF. This chain joins TRBV6-5 and TRBJ1-3; D uncertain. V was pared by 8 bases and J by 0 bases, with 8 bases between. CDR1 MNHEY and CDR2 SVGAGI come from the germline V gene. This CDR3 has 13 amino acids.

The V gene is TRBV6-6, the J gene TRBJ1-1; no clear D. With 2 bases removed from V and 5 bases from J, the gap between germline ends came to 6 bases. From germline, CDR1 is MNHNY and CDR2 SVGAGI (reference sequence). The CDR3 has 12 amino acids. The DNA of the CDR3 is TGTGCCAGCAGTTACGAGGGAACTGAAGCTTTCTTT. Translation: CASSYEGTEAFF.

There are a few counts of this clone. CDR3 loop: CASGSGGGPYGYTF. In nucleotides, the CDR3 is TGCGCCAGTGGATCGGGAGGGGGACCCTATGGCTACACCTTC. The J gene is TRBJ1-2, the V gene TRBV23-1; TRBD1 might be the D (6 bases). Being an ORF, TRBV23-1 has a function that is uncertain. The CDR3 extends over 14 amino acids. Trimming pared 9 bases from V and 4 bases from J, leaving 18 bases between.

The genes are TRBV5-1 and TRBJ2-1, with 7 bases aligning to TRBD2. J was trimmed by 4 bases and V by 1 base; bases with no gene match: 8. There are 16 residues in the CDR3. Germline V lookup: CDR1 SGHRS, CDR2 YFSETQ. The CDR3 loop is CASSLSGSGLYNEQFF. CDR3 coding DNA: TGCGCCAGCAGCTTGAGTGGTAGCGGGCTGTACAATGAGCAGTTCTTC.

The rearrangement uses TRBV6-5 and TRBJ1-4; the D gene is possibly TRBD1 (6 bases). The V end lost 3 bases, the J end lost 5 bases, and 16 bases lay between the germline ends. This CDR3 region has 16 residues. From germline, CDR1 is MNHEY and CDR2 SVGAGI. Here the CDR3 DNA reads TGTGCCAGCAGTTATTTCCCACAGGGAAGGAATGAAAAACTGTTTTTT. Encoded protein: CASSYFPQGRNEKLFF.

The chain has TRBV7-3 and TRBJ1-1; D is undetermined. Germline V gives CDR1 SGHTA, CDR2 FQGTGA. CDR3 length equals 14 residues. Trimming shortened V by 5 bases and J by 4 bases, and 14 bases separated the two germline ends. The CDR3: CASSPGGLGTEAFF. The DNA of the CDR3 is TGTGCCAGCAGCCCGGGAGGATTGGGCACTGAAGCTTTCTTT. The complete variable domain, with remaining parts taken from reference TRBV7-3 and TRBJ1-1, reads GAGVSQTPSNKVTEKGKYVELRCDPISGHTALYWYRQSLGQGPEFLIYFQGTGAADDSGLPNDRFFAVRPEGSVSTLKIQRTERGDSAVYLCASSPGGLGTEAFFGQGTRLTVV.

This clone has a single count. The rearrangement uses TRBV7-3 and TRBJ2-2, with 7 bases identical to TRBD1. V dropped 2 bases and J dropped 7; count of bases not matched to a gene: 4. The CDR3 sequence is 14 residues long. CDR1 is SGHTA, CDR2 FQGTGA, per germline. CDR3 residues: CASSLQGVGGELFF. CDR3 coding DNA: TGTGCCAGCAGCTTACAGGGGGTAGGCGGGGAGCTGTTTTTT.

This chain links TRBV28 with TRBJ1-3; D unresolved. The CDR3 runs 13 residues. Germline CDR1 reads MDHEN; CDR2 reads SYDVKM. Trimming pared 3 bases from V and 8 bases from J, leaving 11 bases between. CDR3 coding DNA: TGTGCCAGCAGTTTCGGAGGGTTGGACACCATATATTTT. The encoded protein is CASSFGGLDTIYF.

The chain couples TRBV10-2 to TRBJ2-2, with TRBD2 matching 7 bases. With V trimmed by 6 bases and J by 5 bases, 6 bases remained unmatched. The length of the CDR3 is 14 residues. Germline lookup yields CDR1 WSHSY and CDR2 SAAADI. CDR3 bases: TGCGCCAGCAGAATCCCGGGGGGTACCGGGGAGCTGTTTTTT. Translation gives CASRIPGGTGELFF.

The rearrangement uses TRBV7-2 and TRBJ1-1; TRBD1 matches 9 bases. The V segment lost 1 base and the J segment 11 bases; nucleotides outside the gene matches: 5. The CDR3 is made up of 13 amino acids. Germline-derived CDR1 and CDR2 are SGHTA and FQGNSA. The chain's CDR3 is CASSLGGTGWAFF. CDR3 DNA sequence: TGTGCCAGCAGCTTAGGGGGGACAGGGTGGGCTTTCTTT. The whole variable domain, remainder taken from reference TRBV7-2 and TRBJ1-1, is GAGVSQSPSNKVTEKGKDVELRCDPISGHTALYWYRQSLGQGLEFLIYFQGNSAPDKSGLPSDRFSAERTGGSVSTLTIQRTQQEDSAVYLCASSLGGTGWAFFGQGTRLTVV.

V usage is TRBV9 and J usage is TRBJ2-1; maybe TRBD1 (5 bases). Germline CDR1 is SGDLS and CDR2 is YYNGEE. The CDR3 sequence is 16 residues long. V was clipped by 0 bases and J by 5 bases, with 15 bases between them. CDR3 protein: CASSVAAGIGDNEQFF. The DNA of the CDR3 is TGTGCCAGCAGCGTAGCGGCAGGGATCGGAGACAATGAGCAGTTCTTC.

V gene TRBV5-1 combines with J gene TRBJ2-3; D uncertain. This CDR3 is built from 13 residues. Trimming stripped 0 bases from V and 4 bases from J, with 6 bases between. Germline V gene lookup returns CDR1 SGHRS and CDR2 YFSETQ. This CDR3 is CASSLAGSDTQYF. For the CDR3, the DNA is TGCGCCAGCAGCTTGGCCGGTTCAGATACGCAGTATTTT.

The V call is TRBV29-1, the J call TRBJ1-1, with D maybe TRBD1 (5 bases). The CDR3 sequence is 12 residues long. Deletions cut 6 bases from V and 4 bases from J, with 12 bases between. In germline, CDR1 is SQVTM, CDR2 ANQGSEA. The CDR3 here is CSVAGLLTEAFF. For the CDR3, the DNA is TGCAGCGTGGCAGGGTTACTCACTGAAGCTTTCTTT. The variable domain in full, with the rest retrieved from reference TRBV29-1 and TRBJ1-1, is SAVISQKPSRDICQRGTSLTIQCQVDSQVTMMFWYRQQPGQSLTLIATANQGSEATYESGFVIDKFPISRPNLTFSTLTVSNMSPEDSSIYLCSVAGLLTEAFFGQGTRLTVV.

The J gene is TRBJ2-7, the V gene TRBV30; 7 positions match TRBD2. CDR3 length equals 14 residues. Germline V CDR1 and CDR2: GTSNPN, SVGIG (reference sequence). The V and J ends lost 3 bases and 3 bases, in that order; junction bases with no gene match: 8. In DNA form, the CDR3 reads TGTGCCTGGAGCCCGGGGCCGGGAGGCTACGAGCAGTACTTC. Amino acids: CAWSPGPGGYEQYF.

The chain links TRBV18 to TRBJ2-1; 15 bases align to TRBD2. The CDR3 consists of 18 residues. Trimming took 3 bases from V and 12 from J; bases not matched to a gene: 15. Germline V gives CDR1 KGHSH, CDR2 LQKENI. The chain's CDR3 is CASSPNPGLAGGPGGQFF. The DNA of the CDR3 is TGTGCCAGCTCACCCAACCCGGGACTAGCGGGGGGCCCTGGAGGGCAGTTCTTC.

This clone has just a few counts. The chain recombines TRBV6-1 with TRBJ1-4, with TRBD1 identical over 7 bases. CDR1 is MNHNS, CDR2 SASEGT, per germline. The CDR3 contains 14 residues. V lost 10 bases and J lost 5; bases outside the gene matches: 10. The CDR3 is CATQATGLNEKLFF. The CDR3 nucleotides are TGTGCCACCCAGGCGACAGGGCTCAATGAAAAACTGTTTTTT.

This chain connects TRBV15 to TRBJ1-5; unclear D gene. This CDR3 region has 12 residues. From germline, CDR1 is LNHNV and CDR2 YYDKDF (reference sequence). The V gene lost 0 bases and the J gene lost 13 bases, with 10 bases spanning the gap. The CDR3 coding sequence is TGTGCCACCAGCAGAGATAGGCGAGGACAGCATTTT. It is translated as CATSRDRRGQHF.

The chain joins TRBV15 to TRBJ2-1; 9 bases are shared with TRBD2. The germline V gene has CDR1 LNHNV and CDR2 YYDKDF (reference sequence). Germline trimming cut 7 bases from V and 10 bases from J; bases unmatched to any gene: 8. The CDR3 has 13 amino acids. The CDR3 is CATTGLAGEEQFF. CDR3 DNA: TGTGCCACCACGGGGTTAGCGGGAGAGGAGCAGTTCTTC.

The chain has TRBV9 and TRBJ2-1; D is possibly TRBD1 (5 bases). Looked up from germline, CDR1 is SGDLS and CDR2 is YYNGEE. The CDR3 is 15 amino acids. Trimming pared 0 bases from V and 3 bases from J, leaving 10 bases between. The CDR3 bases are TGTGCCAGCAGCGTAGGAGCAGGGCTCTACAATGAGCAGTTCTTC. Amino acids: CASSVGAGLYNEQFF. Together with reference TRBV9 and TRBJ2-1, the CDR3 gives the full variable domain: DSGVTQTPKHLITATGQRVTLRCSPRSGDLSVYWYQQSLDQGLQFLIQYYNGEERAKGNILERFSAQQFPDLHSELNLSSLELGDSALYFCASSVGAGLYNEQFFGPGTRLTVL.

The chain uses TRBV30 and TRBJ1-5, with TRBD1 matching over 7 bases. Trimming removed 5 bases from V and 7 bases from J; junction bases left unmatched: 8. Looked up from germline, CDR1 is GTSNPN and CDR2 is SVGIG (reference sequence). The CDR3 consists of 13 residues. The CDR3 DNA sequence: TGTGCCTGGGGGGGGACAGTAGACCAGCCCCAGCATTTT. Its protein is CAWGGTVDQPQHF.

In nucleotides, the CDR3 is TGTGCCAGCAGCTTAGGGGGCAGGACGCGGACTGAAGCTTTCTTT. Protein product: CASSLGGRTRTEAFF. This chain links TRBV7-9 with TRBJ1-1; TRBD1 is a possible D gene (5 bases). Germline loops: CDR1 SEHNR, CDR2 FQNEAQ (reference sequence). The CDR3 extends over 15 amino acids. V shed 1 base and J shed 5 bases, with 14 bases lying between them.

The chain carries TRBV28 and TRBJ2-5; 10 bases match TRBD2. The germline CDR1 and CDR2 sequences are MDHEN and SYDVKM. This CDR3 contains 17 residues. Losses at the gene ends were 7 bases for V and 7 bases for J; bases not matched to a gene: 18. CDR3 in amino acids: CASTSALALAGAGTQYF. CDR3 sequence (DNA): TGTGCCAGCACTTCCGCCTTGGCGCTAGCGGGAGCAGGGACCCAGTACTTC.

In its sample, this clone was seen a few times. The chain carries TRBV28 and TRBJ2-7; TRBD1 is a possible D gene (6 bases). The germline V gene has CDR1 MDHEN and CDR2 SYDVKM. Trimming removed 6 bases at V and 12 bases at J, with 15 bases between. The CDR3 is made up of 11 amino acids. DNA for the CDR3: TGTGCCAGCAGCCTCCAGGGGTTGTGGTACTTC. Translated: CASSLQGLWYF.